These T cell receptor beta chains were read from a single sample in a study of blood T cells in healthy people across ages. TCRdb re-called the 5' RACE reads through MiXCR, storing one row per CDR3 protein. Of 600,000 to 900,000 distinct CDR3 sequences detected, 25% to 30% appear once; the ten largest clones hold around 2.9%. These same data were also listed under a study on T cells of mothers and their children.

Sequencing was carried out using blood. The origin of the receptors is a boy younger than 18 in good health. Both conserved end residues are part of each CDR3. D genes are given only for firm matches. Size tells how often a clone was seen (once, few, many) or the class of an expanded clone, and some rows leave it out.

d_call j_call v_call clone_size cdr3_nt cdr3_aa
. TRBJ1-1 TRBV29-1 few TGCAGCTCTGTGGGGCCTTCCGGGGAAGCTTTCTTT CSSVGPSGEAFF
. TRBJ2-5 TRBV11-2 . TGTGCCAGCCGTACCCCGGGCTTCCCGGAGACCCAGTACTTC CASRTPGFPETQYF
. TRBJ2-4 TRBV12-3/TRBV12-4 few TGTGCCAGCAGTTTAAATGACGGGCTAGCCAAAAACATTCAGTACTTC CASSLNDGLAKNIQYF
. TRBJ2-7 TRBV27 . TGTGCCAGCAGTTTTGGACCGTGGGGGGAGCAGTACTTC CASSFGPWGEQYF
TRBD2 TRBJ2-1 TRBV5-5 . TGTGCCAGCAGCTTGGCCCCTAGCGGGGGGGCGGTCAATGAGCAGTTCTTC CASSLAPSGGAVNEQFF
. TRBJ2-1 TRBV25-1 . TGTGCCAGCAGTGACTTAGGTAGCGATGAGCAGTTCTTC CASSDLGSDEQFF
TRBD1 TRBJ1-6 TRBV25-1 . TGTGCCAGCAGTGAAGGGGGACAGGGGGGATATAATTCACCCCTCCACTTT CASSEGGQGGYNSPLHF
TRBD2 TRBJ2-1 TRBV7-9 few TGTGCCAGCAGCACACTAGCGGGGGGATACAATGAGCAGTTCTTC CASSTLAGGYNEQFF
. TRBJ2-7 TRBV20-1 . TGCAGTGCTAGAGAAAAAGAGACCGGGGCCAAATCCTACGAGCAGTACTTC CSAREKETGAKSYEQYF
TRBD1 TRBJ2-5 TRBV20-1 . TGCAGTGCTAGAGCCGGGACAGGGGGGGAGACCCAGTACTTC CSARAGTGGETQYF
TRBD2 TRBJ2-5 TRBV4-1 . TGCGCCAGCAGCCTGTTAGCGGGGGGGCGGCAAGAGACCCAGTACTTC CASSLLAGGRQETQYF
. TRBJ2-5 TRBV5-1 many TGCGCCAGCAGCTTGAATGTCCAAGAGACCCAGTACTTC CASSLNVQETQYF
. TRBJ2-7 TRBV12-3/TRBV12-4 . TGTGCCAGCAGCCGGACAGTGGGAGGCTACGAGCAGTACTTC CASSRTVGGYEQYF
. TRBJ2-7 TRBV11-1 many TGTGCCAGCAGCTTGAGTGACTACGAGCAGTACTTC CASSLSDYEQYF
. TRBJ2-1 TRBV7-9 . TGTGCCAGCAGGAGGCAGGGATTGTCCTACAATGAGCAGTTCTTC CASRRQGLSYNEQFF
TRBD1 TRBJ1-1 TRBV6-5 . TGTGCCAGCACCTGGGAGGGGGCCACTGAAGCTTTCTTT CASTWEGATEAFF
TRBD1 TRBJ1-6 TRBV20-1 . TGCAGTGCTAGAGATAATGGCGGACAGGGGGATAGTTCACCCCTCCACTTT CSARDNGGQGDSSPLHF
. TRBJ2-3 TRBV4-2 . TGTGCCAGCAGCCCACGGGAGTCTGGAGATACGCAGTATTTT CASSPRESGDTQYF
. TRBJ2-3 TRBV20-1 few TGCAGTGCTAGAAGACAGTTCCGAGGCACAGATACGCAGTATTTT CSARRQFRGTDTQYF
TRBD2 TRBJ2-1 TRBV12-3/TRBV12-4 . TGTGCCAGCAGTGGGACTAGCGGGGGCCGGGATGAGCAGTTCTTC CASSGTSGGRDEQFF
TRBD2 TRBJ2-1 TRBV7-8 . TGTGCCAGCAGTTCTACCGGGACTAGCGGTATGGATGAGCAGTTCTTC CASSSTGTSGMDEQFF
TRBD1 TRBJ2-2 TRBV25-1 . TGTGCCAGCAGTGAACCAGACAGGGCCACCGGGGAGCTGTTTTTT CASSEPDRATGELFF
TRBD2 TRBJ2-5 TRBV12-3/TRBV12-4 . TGTGCCAGCAGCCCGGAAGGGAGGGAAAGGGAGACCCAGTACTTC CASSPEGRERETQYF
. TRBJ2-3 TRBV9 . TGTGCCAGCAGCGTAGGGGGTAGACGGAGCACAGATACGCAGTATTTT CASSVGGRRSTDTQYF
TRBD1 TRBJ1-6 TRBV20-1 few TGCAGTGCTCGTAGACAGGGGGATAATTCACCCCTCCACTTT CSARRQGDNSPLHF
. TRBJ2-7 TRBV20-1 . TGCAGTGCTAATTACCACAGGGCGCCCTACGAGCAGTACTTC CSANYHRAPYEQYF
. TRBJ2-7 TRBV28 few TGTGCCAGCAGCCTGGGGGGGCTAGCTACTTACGAGCAGTACTTC CASSLGGLATYEQYF
TRBD2 TRBJ2-7 TRBV14 . TGTGCCAGCAGCCAAGATCGACGCGGGGGGAAACTACTCTACGAGCAGTACTTC CASSQDRRGGKLLYEQYF
. TRBJ1-2 TRBV18 . TGTGCCAGCTCACCCGGACAAACTCAACGCTATGGCTACACCTTC CASSPGQTQRYGYTF
. TRBJ2-1 TRBV24-1 . TGTGCCACCAGTGATGAGGGGGGGCCCTACAATGAGCAGTTCTTC CATSDEGGPYNEQFF
TRBD1 TRBJ2-3 TRBV28 . TGTGCCAGCAGACCAGGGGGCATTACAGATACGCAGTATTTT CASRPGGITDTQYF
. TRBJ2-4 TRBV7-9 few TGTGCCAGCAGCCCCCCCGGGGCAGGGAACAAAAACATTCAGTACTTC CASSPPGAGNKNIQYF
. TRBJ2-5 TRBV12-3/TRBV12-4 few TGTGCCAGCAGTGAGGGTATCGTAGGAAATGAGCAGTACTTC CASSEGIVGNEQYF
. TRBJ2-7 TRBV5-4 few TGTGCCAGCAGCTTGGCATCGACAGGAGTCGAGCAGTACTTC CASSLASTGVEQYF
. TRBJ1-6 TRBV2 few TGTGCCAGCAGTGAAACGGGGCCTTATTCGTCCCTCCACTTT CASSETGPYSSLHF
. TRBJ1-1 TRBV19 few TGTGCCAGTAACGACATCGAGAACACTGAAGCTTTCTTT CASNDIENTEAFF
. TRBJ2-7 TRBV20-1 . TGCAGTGCCCTAGTAGGGTTTGGGGTCCGCGAGCAGTACTTC CSALVGFGVREQYF
. TRBJ2-7 TRBV20-1 . TGCAGTGTTCGGGGAGACTACGAGCAGTACTTC CSVRGDYEQYF
TRBD2 TRBJ2-5 TRBV27 . TGTGCCAGCAGTCCCTACACTAGCGGGGGATCGACCCAGTACTTC CASSPYTSGGSTQYF
TRBD1 TRBJ1-1 TRBV5-1 . TGCGCCAGCAGCCTGGACAGGGCTGACGTCGCTGAAGCTTTCTTT CASSLDRADVAEAFF
. TRBJ2-5 TRBV3-1 . TGTGCCAGCAGCCAACCCCCAAACCAAGAGACCCAGTACTTC CASSQPPNQETQYF
. TRBJ1-4 TRBV27 . TGTGCCAGCAGGGGCGGGGTGGAACTGTTTTTT CASRGGVELFF
TRBD2 TRBJ2-3 TRBV5-1 few TGCGCCAGCAGCTTGGGGACTAGCCCCACAGATACGCAGTATTTT CASSLGTSPTDTQYF
. TRBJ2-3 TRBV11-3 . TGTGCCAGCAGCCTACGAGGAAGGGGTTGGACAGATACGCAGTATTTT CASSLRGRGWTDTQYF
TRBD1 TRBJ2-7 TRBV7-6 few TGTGCCAGCAGCTCCTCCGGGACAGGGGTACGCGAGCAGTACTTC CASSSSGTGVREQYF